The clone carrying this T cell receptor beta chain was detected a few times. This record comes from a study of blood T cell repertoires in COVID-19. Method: immunoSEQ multiplex PCR; TCRdb's copy keeps in-frame clones and lacks some. The top ten clones hold 25% to 30% of a sample with 150,000 to 170,000 clones, approximately 80% of them seen once. CDR1 and CDR2 from the germline V gene are MNHEY and SVGAGI. This CDR3 is 16 amino acids long. V lost 0 bases, J lost 1 base, and 12 bases lay in between. Sequencing input: peripheral blood. The clonotype originates from a woman aged 60-70 years with acute or convalescent COVID-19. V gene TRBV6-5 combines with J gene TRBJ1-1, with D unclear. The CDR3 region has the DNA TGTGCCAGCAGTTACTCCACGGTACTTCAGAACACTGAAGCTTTCTTT. It encodes CASSYSTVLQNTEAFF.